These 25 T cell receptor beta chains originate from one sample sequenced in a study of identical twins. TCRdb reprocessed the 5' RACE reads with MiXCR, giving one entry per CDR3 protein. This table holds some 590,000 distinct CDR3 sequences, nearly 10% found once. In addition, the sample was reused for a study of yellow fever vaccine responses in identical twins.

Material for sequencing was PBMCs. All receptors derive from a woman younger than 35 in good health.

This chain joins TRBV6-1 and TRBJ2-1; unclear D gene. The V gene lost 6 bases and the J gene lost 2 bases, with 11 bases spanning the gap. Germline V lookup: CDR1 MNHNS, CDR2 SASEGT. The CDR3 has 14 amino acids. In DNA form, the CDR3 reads TGTGCCAGCAGCCTATTATTAACCTACAATGAGCAGTTCTTC. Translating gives CASSLLLTYNEQFF.

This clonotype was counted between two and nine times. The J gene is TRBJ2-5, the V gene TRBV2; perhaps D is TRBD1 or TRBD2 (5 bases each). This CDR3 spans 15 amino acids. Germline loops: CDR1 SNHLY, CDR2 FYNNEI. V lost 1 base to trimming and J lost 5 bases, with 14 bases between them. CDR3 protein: CASSEGPTGPETQYF. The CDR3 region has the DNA TGTGCCAGCAGTGAAGGGCCTACGGGGCCGGAGACCCAGTACTTC.

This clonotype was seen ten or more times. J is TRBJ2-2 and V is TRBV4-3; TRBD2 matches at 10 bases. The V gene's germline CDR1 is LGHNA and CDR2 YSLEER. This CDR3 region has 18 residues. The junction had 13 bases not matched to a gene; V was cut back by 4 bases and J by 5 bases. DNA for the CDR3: TGCGCCAGCAGCCTTTCCCCTCCTAGCGGGAGAAGGACCGGGGAGCTGTTTTTT. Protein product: CASSLSPPSGRRTGELFF.

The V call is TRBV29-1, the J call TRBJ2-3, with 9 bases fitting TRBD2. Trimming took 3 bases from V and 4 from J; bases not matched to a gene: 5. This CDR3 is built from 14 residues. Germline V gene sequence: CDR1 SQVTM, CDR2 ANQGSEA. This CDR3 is CSVEERGVSDTQYF. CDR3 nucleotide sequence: TGCAGCGTTGAGGAGCGGGGGGTTTCAGATACGCAGTATTTT.

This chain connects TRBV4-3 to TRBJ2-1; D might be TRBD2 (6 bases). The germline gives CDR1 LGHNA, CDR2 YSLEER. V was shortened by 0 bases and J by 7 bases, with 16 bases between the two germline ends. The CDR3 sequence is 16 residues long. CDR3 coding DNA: TGCGCCAGCAGCCAAGATCGTTCGGAGGGGTTTAATGAGCAGTTCTTC. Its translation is CASSQDRSEGFNEQFF.

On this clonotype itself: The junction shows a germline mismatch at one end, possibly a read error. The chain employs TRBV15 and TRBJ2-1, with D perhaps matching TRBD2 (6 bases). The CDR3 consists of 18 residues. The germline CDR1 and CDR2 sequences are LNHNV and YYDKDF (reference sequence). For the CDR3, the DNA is TGTGCCACCAGCAGAGATACCGGGACTTTCCTATCCTACAGTGAGCAGTTCTTC. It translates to CATSRDTGTFLSYSEQFF.

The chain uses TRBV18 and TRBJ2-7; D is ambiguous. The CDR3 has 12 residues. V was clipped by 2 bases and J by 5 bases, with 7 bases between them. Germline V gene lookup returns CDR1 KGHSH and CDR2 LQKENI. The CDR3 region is CASSPSDHEQYF. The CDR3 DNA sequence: TGTGCCAGCTCACCAAGTGATCACGAGCAGTACTTC.

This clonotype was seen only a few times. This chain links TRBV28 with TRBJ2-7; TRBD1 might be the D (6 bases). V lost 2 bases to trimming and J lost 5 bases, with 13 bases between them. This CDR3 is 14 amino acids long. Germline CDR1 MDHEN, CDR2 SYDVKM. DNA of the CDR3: TGTGCCAGCAGTTTAAGGGGGTTGAAGAACGAGCAGTACTTC. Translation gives CASSLRGLKNEQYF.

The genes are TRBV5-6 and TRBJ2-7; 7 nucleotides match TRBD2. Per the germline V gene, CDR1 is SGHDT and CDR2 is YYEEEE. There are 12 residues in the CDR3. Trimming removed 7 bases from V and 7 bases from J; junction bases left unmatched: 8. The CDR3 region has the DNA TGTGCCAGCCTGGGCGGGGGATGGGAGCAGTACTTC. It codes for CASLGGGWEQYF.

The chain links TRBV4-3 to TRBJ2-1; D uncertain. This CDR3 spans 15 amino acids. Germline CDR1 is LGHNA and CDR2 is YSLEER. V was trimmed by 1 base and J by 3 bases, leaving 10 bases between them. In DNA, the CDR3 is TGCGCCAGCAGCCAAGCATCCCCAGGCTACAATGAGCAGTTCTTC. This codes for CASSQASPGYNEQFF.

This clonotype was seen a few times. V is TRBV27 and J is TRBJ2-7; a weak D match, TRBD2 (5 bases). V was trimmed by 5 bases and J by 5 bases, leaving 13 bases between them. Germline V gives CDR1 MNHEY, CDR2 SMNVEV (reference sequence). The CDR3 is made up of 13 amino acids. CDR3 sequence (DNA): TGTGCCAGCAGTCCCCTAGCCACGAACGAGCAGTACTTC. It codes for CASSPLATNEQYF.

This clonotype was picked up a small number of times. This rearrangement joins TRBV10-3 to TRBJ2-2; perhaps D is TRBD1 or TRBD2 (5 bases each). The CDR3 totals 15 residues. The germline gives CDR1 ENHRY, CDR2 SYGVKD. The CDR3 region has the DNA TGTACGCCCCGGGGACCTCACCACCAGACCGGGGAGCTGTTTTTT. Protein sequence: CTPRGPHHQTGELFF.

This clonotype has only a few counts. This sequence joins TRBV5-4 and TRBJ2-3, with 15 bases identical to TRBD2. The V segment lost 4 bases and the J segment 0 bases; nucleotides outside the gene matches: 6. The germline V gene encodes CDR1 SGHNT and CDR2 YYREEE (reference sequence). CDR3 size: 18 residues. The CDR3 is CASSKGTSGGLSTDTQYF. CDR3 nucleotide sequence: TGTGCCAGCAGCAAGGGGACTAGCGGGGGGCTTAGCACAGATACGCAGTATTTT.

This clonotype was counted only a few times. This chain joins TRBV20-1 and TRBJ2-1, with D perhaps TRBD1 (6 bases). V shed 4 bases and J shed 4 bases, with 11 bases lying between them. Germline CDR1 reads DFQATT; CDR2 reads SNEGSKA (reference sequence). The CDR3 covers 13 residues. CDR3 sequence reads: CSAIETGYNEQFF. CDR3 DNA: TGCAGTGCTATAGAGACAGGATACAATGAGCAGTTCTTC.

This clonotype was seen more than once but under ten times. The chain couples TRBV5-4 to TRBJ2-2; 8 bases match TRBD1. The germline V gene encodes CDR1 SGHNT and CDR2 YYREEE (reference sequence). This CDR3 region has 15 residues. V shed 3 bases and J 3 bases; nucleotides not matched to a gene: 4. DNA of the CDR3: TGTGCCAGCAGCTACAGGGGGATGGACACCGGGGAGCTGTTTTTT. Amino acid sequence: CASSYRGMDTGELFF.

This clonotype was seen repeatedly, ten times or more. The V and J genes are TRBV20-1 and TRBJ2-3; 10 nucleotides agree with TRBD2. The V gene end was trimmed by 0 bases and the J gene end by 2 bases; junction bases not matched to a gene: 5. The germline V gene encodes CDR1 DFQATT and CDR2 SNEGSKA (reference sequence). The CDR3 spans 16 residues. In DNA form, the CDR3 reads TGCAGTGCTAGAGATCCACTAGCGGGGCTCACAGATACGCAGTATTTT. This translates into CSARDPLAGLTDTQYF.

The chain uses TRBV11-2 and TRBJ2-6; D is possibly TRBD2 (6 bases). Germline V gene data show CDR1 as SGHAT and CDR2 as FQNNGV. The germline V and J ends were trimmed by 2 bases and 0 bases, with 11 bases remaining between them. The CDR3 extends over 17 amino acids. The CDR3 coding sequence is TGTGCCAGCAGCTTACAGCGGGTCCTCTCTGGGGCCAACGTCCTGACTTTC. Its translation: CASSLQRVLSGANVLTF.

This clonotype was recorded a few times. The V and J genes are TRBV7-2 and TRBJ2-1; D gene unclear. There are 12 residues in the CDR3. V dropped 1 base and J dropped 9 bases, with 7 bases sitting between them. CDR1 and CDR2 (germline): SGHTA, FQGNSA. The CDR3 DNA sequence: TGTGCCAGCAGCTTAGGTCCCTCTGAGCAGTTCTTC. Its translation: CASSLGPSEQFF. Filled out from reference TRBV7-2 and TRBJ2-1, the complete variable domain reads GAGVSQSPSNKVTEKGKDVELRCDPISGHTALYWYRQSLGQGLEFLIYFQGNSAPDKSGLPSDRFSAERTGGSVSTLTIQRTQQEDSAVYLCASSLGPSEQFFGPGTRLTVL.

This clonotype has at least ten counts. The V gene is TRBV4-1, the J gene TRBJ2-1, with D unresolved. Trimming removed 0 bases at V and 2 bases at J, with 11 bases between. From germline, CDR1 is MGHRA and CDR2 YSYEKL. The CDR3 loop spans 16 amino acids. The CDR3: CASSQEGSGTYNEQFF. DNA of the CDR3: TGCGCCAGCAGCCAAGAGGGGTCGGGTACCTACAATGAGCAGTTCTTC.

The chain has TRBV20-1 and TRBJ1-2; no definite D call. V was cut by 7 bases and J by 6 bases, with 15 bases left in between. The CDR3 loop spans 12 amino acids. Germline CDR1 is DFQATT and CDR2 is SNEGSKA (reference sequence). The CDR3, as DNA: TGCAGTGTGTTGGACTACATGGATGGCTACACCTTC. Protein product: CSVLDYMDGYTF.

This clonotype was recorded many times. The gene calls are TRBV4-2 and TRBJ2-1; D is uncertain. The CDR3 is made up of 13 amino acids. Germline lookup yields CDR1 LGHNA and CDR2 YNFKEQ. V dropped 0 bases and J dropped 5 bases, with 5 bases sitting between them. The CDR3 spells CASSQDTNNEQFF. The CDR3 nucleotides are TGTGCCAGCAGCCAAGATACGAACAATGAGCAGTTCTTC.

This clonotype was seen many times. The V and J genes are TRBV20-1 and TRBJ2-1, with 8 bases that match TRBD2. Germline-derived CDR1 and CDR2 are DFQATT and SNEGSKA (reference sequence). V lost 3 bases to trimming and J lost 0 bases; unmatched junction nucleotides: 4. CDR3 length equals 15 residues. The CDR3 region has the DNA TGCAGTGCTAGTAAGGGACTAGACTCCTACAATGAGCAGTTCTTC. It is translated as CSASKGLDSYNEQFF.

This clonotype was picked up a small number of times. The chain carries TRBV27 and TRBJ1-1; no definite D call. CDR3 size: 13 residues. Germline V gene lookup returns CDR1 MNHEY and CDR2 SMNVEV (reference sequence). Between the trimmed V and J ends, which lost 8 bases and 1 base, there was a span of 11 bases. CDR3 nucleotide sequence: TGTGCCAGCGTAAACCCTGGGAACACTGAAGCTTTCTTT. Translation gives CASVNPGNTEAFF.

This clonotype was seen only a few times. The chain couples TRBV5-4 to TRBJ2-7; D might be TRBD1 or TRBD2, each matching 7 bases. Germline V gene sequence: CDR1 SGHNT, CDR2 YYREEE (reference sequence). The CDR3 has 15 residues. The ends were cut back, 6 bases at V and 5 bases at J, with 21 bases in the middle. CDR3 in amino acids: CASKRDSKGVDEQYF. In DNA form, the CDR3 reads TGTGCCAGCAAGCGGGACAGCAAAGGGGTGGACGAGCAGTACTTC.

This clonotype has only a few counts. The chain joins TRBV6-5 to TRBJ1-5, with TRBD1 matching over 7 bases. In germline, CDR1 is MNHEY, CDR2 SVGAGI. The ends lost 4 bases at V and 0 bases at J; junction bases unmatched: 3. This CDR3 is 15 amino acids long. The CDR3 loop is CASSLQGNSNQPQHF. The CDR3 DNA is TGTGCCAGCAGTTTACAGGGGAATAGCAATCAGCCCCAGCATTTT.